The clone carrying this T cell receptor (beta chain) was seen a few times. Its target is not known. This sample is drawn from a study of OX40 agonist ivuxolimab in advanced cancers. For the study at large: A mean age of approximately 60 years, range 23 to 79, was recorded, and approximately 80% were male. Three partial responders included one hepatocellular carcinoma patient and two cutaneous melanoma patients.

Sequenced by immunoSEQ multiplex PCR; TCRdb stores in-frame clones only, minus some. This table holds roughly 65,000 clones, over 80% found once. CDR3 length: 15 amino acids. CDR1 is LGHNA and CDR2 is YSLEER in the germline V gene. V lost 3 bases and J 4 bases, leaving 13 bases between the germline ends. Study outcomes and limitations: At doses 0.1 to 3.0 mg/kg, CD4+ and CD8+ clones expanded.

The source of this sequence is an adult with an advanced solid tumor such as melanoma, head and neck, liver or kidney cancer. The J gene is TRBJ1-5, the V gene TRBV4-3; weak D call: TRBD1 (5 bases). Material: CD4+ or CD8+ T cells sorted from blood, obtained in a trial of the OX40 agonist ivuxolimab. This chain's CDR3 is CASSQEPGVNQPQHF. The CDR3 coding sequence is TGCGCCAGCAGCCAGGAACCGGGGGTGAATCAGCCCCAGCATTTT.